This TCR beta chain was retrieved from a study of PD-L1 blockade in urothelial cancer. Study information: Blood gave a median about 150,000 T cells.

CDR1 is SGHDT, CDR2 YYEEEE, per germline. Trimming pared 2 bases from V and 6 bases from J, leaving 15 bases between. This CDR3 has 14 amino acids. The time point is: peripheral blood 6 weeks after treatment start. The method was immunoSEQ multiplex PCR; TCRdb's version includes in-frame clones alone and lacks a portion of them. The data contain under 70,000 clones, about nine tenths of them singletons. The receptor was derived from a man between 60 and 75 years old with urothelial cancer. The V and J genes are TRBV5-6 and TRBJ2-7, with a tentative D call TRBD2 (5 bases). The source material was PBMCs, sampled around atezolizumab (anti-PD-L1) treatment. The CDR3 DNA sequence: TGTGCCAGCAGCTTATCGGGCCCTCGGGGCGAGCAGTACTTC. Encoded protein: CASSLSGPRGEQYF.